This T cell receptor beta chain was recovered during a study of T cell changes during pregnancy in multiple sclerosis. The repertoire was sequenced with immunoSEQ multiplex PCR; TCRdb's copy has only in-frame clones and lacks some. The sample shows approximately 24,000 clones, more than 75% of them seen only once. The starting material was CD4+ T cells from peripheral blood mononuclear cells, obtained in the second trimester of pregnancy. This TCR came from a female donor in good health, enrolled as a control in a pregnancy study.

For the CDR3, the DNA is TGTGCCAGTAGTACTCTAGCGGGGGTAGCAGATACGCAGTATTTT. Translation: CASSTLAGVADTQYF. The chain couples TRBV19 to TRBJ2-3; 10 bases align to TRBD2. The CDR3 has 15 amino acids. From germline, CDR1 is LNHDA and CDR2 SQIVND (reference sequence). The V gene end was trimmed by 4 bases and the J gene end by 4 bases; junction bases not matched to a gene: 5. Combining the CDR3 with reference TRBV19 and TRBJ2-3 gives the whole variable domain DGGITQSPKYLFRKEGQNVTLSCEQNLNHDAMYWYRQDPGQGLRLIYYSQIVNDFQKGDIAEGYSVSREKKESFPLTVTSAQKNPTAFYLCASSTLAGVADTQYFGPGTRLTVL.